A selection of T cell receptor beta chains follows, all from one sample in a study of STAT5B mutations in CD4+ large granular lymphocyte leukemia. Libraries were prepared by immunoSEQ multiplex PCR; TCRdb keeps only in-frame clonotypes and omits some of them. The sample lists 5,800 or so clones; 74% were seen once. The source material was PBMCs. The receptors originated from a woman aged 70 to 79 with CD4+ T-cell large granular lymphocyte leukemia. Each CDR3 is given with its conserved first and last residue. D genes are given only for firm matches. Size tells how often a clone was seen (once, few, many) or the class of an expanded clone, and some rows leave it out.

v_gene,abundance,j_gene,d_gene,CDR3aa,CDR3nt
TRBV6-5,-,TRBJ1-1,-,CASSYSSSPNTEAFF,TGTGCCAGCAGTTACTCGAGCAGCCCAAACACTGAAGCTTTCTTT
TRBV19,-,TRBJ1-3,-,CASIPPGYSGNTIYF,TGTGCCAGTATCCCCCCCGGATACTCTGGAAACACCATATATTTT
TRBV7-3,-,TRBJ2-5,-,CASSHGTGTQYF,TGTGCCAGCAGCCATGGTACAGGGACCCAGTACTTC
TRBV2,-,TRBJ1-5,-,CASSGGAGINQPQHF,TGTGCCAGCAGTGGGGGGGCGGGGATTAATCAGCCCCAGCATTTT
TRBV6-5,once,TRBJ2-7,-,CASSFLRETSYEQYF,TGTGCCAGCAGTTTCCTTCGGGAGACCTCCTACGAGCAGTACTTC
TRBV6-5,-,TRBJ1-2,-,CASQRDRTDYGYTF,TGTGCCTCACAACGGGATCGGACAGACTATGGCTACACCTTC
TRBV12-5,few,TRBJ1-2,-,CASRGARYGYTF,TGTGCTAGCCGGGGGGCTCGGTATGGCTACACCTTC
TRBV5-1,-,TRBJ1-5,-,CATSEWPGRDQPQHF,TGCGCCACCTCCGAGTGGCCCGGGAGGGATCAGCCCCAGCATTTT
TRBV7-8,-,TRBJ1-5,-,CASSLSWDQPQHF,TGTGCCAGCAGCTTGAGTTGGGATCAGCCCCAGCATTTT
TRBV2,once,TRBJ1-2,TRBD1,CASSDGSRGLGYTF,TGTGCCAGCAGTGACGGTAGCAGGGGGCTGGGCTACACCTTC
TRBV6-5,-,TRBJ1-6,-,CASRSEGPLHF,TGTGCCAGCAGGTCCGAGGGACCCCTCCACTTT
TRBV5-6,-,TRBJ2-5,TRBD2,CASSLSGIKKTQYF,TGTGCCAGCAGCCTAAGCGGGATTAAGAAGACCCAGTACTTC
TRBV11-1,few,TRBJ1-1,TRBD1,CASSPHRGNTEAFF,TGTGCCAGCAGCCCGCACAGGGGAAACACTGAAGCTTTCTTT
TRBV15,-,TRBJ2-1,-,CATSRDFAIFSYNEQFF,TGTGCCACCAGCAGAGATTTCGCGATCTTCTCCTACAATGAGCAGTTCTTC
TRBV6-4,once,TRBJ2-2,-,CASSPRYGDTGELFF,TGTGCCAGCAGCCCTAGATACGGAGACACCGGGGAGCTGTTTTTT
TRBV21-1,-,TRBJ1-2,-,CASGEGEYGYGYTF,TGTGCCAGCGGCGAGGGGGAGTACGGCTATGGCTACACCTTC
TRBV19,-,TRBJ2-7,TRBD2,CASSTNRRGGYEQYF,TGTGCCAGTAGTACCAACCGTAGGGGAGGGTACGAGCAGTACTTC
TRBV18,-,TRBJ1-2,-,CASSPELLDSGDGYTF,TGTGCCAGCTCACCCGAACTATTGGACTCAGGAGATGGCTACACCTTC
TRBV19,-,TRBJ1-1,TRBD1,CASRMDRSMNTEAFF,TGTGCCAGTAGGATGGACAGGAGCATGAACACTGAAGCTTTCTTT
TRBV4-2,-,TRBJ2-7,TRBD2,CASSQRLAGVGYEQYF,TGTGCCAGCAGCCAACGACTAGCGGGAGTCGGTTACGAGCAGTACTTC
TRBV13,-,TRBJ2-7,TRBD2,CASSLGGGALSYEQYF,TGTGCCAGCAGCTTAGGCGGGGGGGCGCTTTCCTACGAGCAGTACTTC
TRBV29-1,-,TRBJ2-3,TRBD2,CSVGLAGVPDTQYF,TGCAGCGTTGGTCTAGCGGGAGTCCCAGATACGCAGTATTTT
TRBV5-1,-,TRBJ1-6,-,CASSLQGGNSPLHF,TGCGCCAGCAGTTTGCAGGGAGGTAATTCACCCCTCCACTTT
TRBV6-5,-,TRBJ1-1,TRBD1,CASSRPGQGHTEAFF,TGTGCCAGCAGTCGACCGGGACAGGGACACACTGAAGCTTTCTTT